The clone carrying this TCR beta chain has more than one count but fewer than ten. These data come from a study of blood T cell repertoires in COVID-19. Per the authors' pipeline: Reference gene primer amplification gave estimated nucleated cell counts. Here immunoSEQ multiplex PCR was the method, and the copy in TCRdb shows in-frame clones only, minus some. That table is the source of V, J and clone size, and D and trimming were worked out from the DNA. The table includes about 310,000 clones, about nine tenths detected once. Deletions cut 4 bases from V and 8 bases from J, with 20 bases between. The CDR3 has 15 residues. Looked up from germline, CDR1 is SGHDN and CDR2 is FVKESK.

V is TRBV14 and J is TRBJ1-2; TRBD1 is a possible D gene (5 bases). The specimen sequenced was peripheral blood. This receptor was obtained from a man aged 50 or older with active or convalescent COVID-19. Written as DNA, the CDR3 is TGTGCCAGCAGCCCCGCGGGGTCCAGGGTGGTCGGCTACACCTTC. Protein: CASSPAGSRVVGYTF.